The rows below give T cell receptor beta chains drawn from one sample of a study of shared clonotypes between healthy human individuals. Using immunoSEQ multiplex PCR, the repertoire was profiled, and TCRdb retains in-frame clones only, with some absent. Here the sample spans around 530,000 clones, around 78% being singletons. What was sequenced was PBMCs. The origin of the receptors is a middle-aged woman in good health. Some clones in this sample may be carry-over from other donors' samples. The CDR3 runs from the conserved cysteine through the conserved F or W. A D gene is named only where the DNA matches it firmly. The listing skips clone size in some rows; elsewhere it reads once, few, many or a size class.

TRBV2	few	TRBJ1-5	.	CASSPRVSNQPQHF	TGTGCCAGCAGTCCTCGGGTTAGCAATCAGCCCCAGCATTTT
TRBV4-1	.	TRBJ2-2	.	CASSQDPGHAYDTGELFF	TGCGCCAGCAGCCAAGATCCAGGACACGCCTATGACACCGGGGAGCTGTTTTTT
TRBV7-2	.	TRBJ1-3	.	CASSFSYSGNTIYF	TGTGCCAGCAGCTTTAGCTACTCTGGAAACACCATATATTTT
TRBV9	.	TRBJ1-5	.	CASSVDWDPNQPQHF	TGTGCCAGCAGCGTAGACTGGGATCCCAATCAGCCCCAGCATTTT
TRBV19	.	TRBJ1-1	.	CASSISDWNTEAFF	TGTGCCAGTAGTATATCGGATTGGAACACTGAAGCTTTCTTT
TRBV7-9	.	TRBJ2-2	.	CASSYRSSVAGELFF	TGTGCCAGCAGTTACAGGAGCTCAGTGGCGGGGGAGCTGTTTTTT
TRBV6-5	.	TRBJ1-2	TRBD1	CASSERDSEDGYTF	TGTGCCAGCAGTGAAAGGGACAGCGAGGATGGCTACACCTTC
TRBV5-4	.	TRBJ2-5	.	CASSLPGASQETQYF	TGTGCCAGCAGCTTGCCGGGGGCATCACAAGAGACCCAGTACTTC
TRBV11-2	few	TRBJ1-1	.	CASSLGRVNPEAFF	TGTGCCAGCAGCTTAGGAAGGGTTAACCCTGAAGCTTTCTTT
TRBV19	.	TRBJ2-6	TRBD2	CASKGTTGANVLTF	TGTGCCAGTAAAGGGACTACTGGGGCCAACGTCCTGACTTTC
TRBV19	.	TRBJ1-5	TRBD1	CASRGRTGSNQPQHF	TGTGCCAGTAGGGGTAGGACAGGGTCAAATCAGCCCCAGCATTTT
TRBV14	.	TRBJ2-7	.	CASSQDRASYEQYF	TGTGCCAGCAGCCAAGATCGGGCCTCCTACGAGCAGTACTTC
TRBV28	.	TRBJ1-6	.	CASSYWGELGSPLHF	TGTGCCAGCAGTTACTGGGGGGAATTGGGCTCACCCCTCCACTTT
TRBV28	once	TRBJ2-7	.	CASGVPREQYF	TGTGCCAGCGGAGTTCCCCGCGAGCAGTACTTC
TRBV4-2	.	TRBJ2-2	.	CASSQEIYSNTGELFF	TGTGCCAGCAGCCAAGAAATATATTCGAACACCGGGGAGCTGTTTTTT
TRBV9	.	TRBJ2-1	.	CARSVAGTAPIGNEQFF	TGTGCCCGCAGCGTAGCCGGGACCGCTCCTATTGGCAATGAGCAGTTCTTC
TRBV6-6	.	TRBJ1-2	TRBD1	CASSRDRGNYGYTF	TGTGCCAGCAGCCGGGACAGGGGGAACTATGGCTACACCTTC
TRBV25-1	.	TRBJ1-1	TRBD1	CASSASGGKNTEAFF	TGTGCCAGCAGTGCGTCAGGGGGGAAGAACACTGAAGCTTTCTTT
TRBV5-1	.	TRBJ2-7	.	CASSLAPLSYEQYF	TGCGCCAGCAGCTTGGCCCCGCTCTCCTACGAGCAGTACTTC
TRBV6-5	.	TRBJ2-2	.	CASRSDSVSGELFF	TGTGCCAGCAGATCCGACTCTGTCTCCGGGGAGCTGTTTTTT
TRBV30	.	TRBJ1-3	.	CAWSVGETGNTIYF	TGTGCCTGGAGTGTGGGGGAAACTGGAAACACCATATATTTT
TRBV9	.	TRBJ2-1	TRBD1	CASSPRTGGHNEQFF	TGTGCCAGCAGCCCTCGGACAGGGGGTCACAATGAGCAGTTCTTC
TRBV6-6	.	TRBJ2-5	TRBD2	CASSSPLTGGNHF	TGTGCCAGCAGTTCCCCATTGACGGGGGGAAATCACTTC
TRBV29-1	.	TRBJ1-2	.	CSVLSGVRSGGYTF	TGCAGCGTCCTATCAGGGGTGCGGAGCGGGGGCTACACCTTC
TRBV10-2	.	TRBJ2-5	.	CASRNTRGGEIQYF	TGCGCCAGCAGAAATACAAGGGGGGGCGAGATCCAGTACTTC
TRBV28	.	TRBJ1-2	TRBD1	CASSTTGVGGYTF	TGTGCCAGCAGCACCACAGGGGTTGGTGGCTACACCTTC
TRBV30	.	TRBJ2-6	.	CAWNPGANVLTF	TGTGCCTGGAATCCAGGGGCCAACGTCCTGACTTTC
TRBV7-9	.	TRBJ2-1	.	CASSPGTLYNEQFF	TGTGCCAGCAGCCCCGGGACTTTATACAATGAGCAGTTCTTC
TRBV5-4	.	TRBJ2-3	.	CASSPAGIRSTDTQYF	TGTGCCAGCAGCCCGGCGGGAATCAGGAGCACAGATACGCAGTATTTT
TRBV27	.	TRBJ1-2	.	CASSPRGVNYGYTF	TGTGCCAGCAGTCCCAGGGGTGTTAACTATGGCTACACCTTC
TRBV4-3	.	TRBJ2-1	.	CASSQAWGTFYNEQFF	TGCGCCAGCAGCCAAGCTTGGGGGACTTTCTACAATGAGCAGTTCTTC
TRBV19	.	TRBJ1-1	TRBD1	CASSIYRGMNTEAFF	TGTGCCAGTAGTATATACAGGGGGATGAACACTGAAGCTTTCTTT
TRBV7-3	.	TRBJ2-2	TRBD2	CASSPRGGRNTGELFF	TGTGCCAGCAGCCCCCGGGGCGGGAGAAACACCGGGGAGCTGTTTTTT
TRBV28	.	TRBJ2-7	TRBD1	CASSLGQGSGQYF	TGTGCCAGCAGTTTAGGACAGGGCTCCGGGCAGTACTTC
TRBV28	.	TRBJ2-7	.	CASSPSRGTDHYEQYF	TGTGCCAGCAGTCCCTCCCGCGGGACAGACCACTACGAGCAGTACTTC